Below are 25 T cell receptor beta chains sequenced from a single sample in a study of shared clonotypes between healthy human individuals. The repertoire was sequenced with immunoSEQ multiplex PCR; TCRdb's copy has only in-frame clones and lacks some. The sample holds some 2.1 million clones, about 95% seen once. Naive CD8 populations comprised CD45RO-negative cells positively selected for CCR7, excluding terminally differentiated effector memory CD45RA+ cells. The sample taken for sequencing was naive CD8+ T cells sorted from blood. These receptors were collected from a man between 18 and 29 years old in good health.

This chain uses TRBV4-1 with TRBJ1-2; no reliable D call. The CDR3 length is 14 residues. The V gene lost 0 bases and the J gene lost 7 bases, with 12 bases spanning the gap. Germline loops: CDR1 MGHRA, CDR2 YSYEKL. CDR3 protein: CASSQEFGIGGYTF. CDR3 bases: TGCGCCAGCAGCCAAGAATTCGGAATCGGTGGCTACACCTTC.

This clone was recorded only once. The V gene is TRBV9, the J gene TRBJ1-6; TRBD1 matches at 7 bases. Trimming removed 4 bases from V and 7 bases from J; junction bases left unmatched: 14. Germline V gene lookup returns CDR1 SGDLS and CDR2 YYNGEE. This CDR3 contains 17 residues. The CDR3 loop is CASSKRQGYDPNSPLHF. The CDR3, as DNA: TGTGCCAGCAGCAAAAGACAGGGCTACGATCCAAATTCACCCCTCCACTTT.

In DNA, the CDR3 is TGTGCCAGCAGCGCCCTAGCGGAGGTCGACACAGATACGCAGTATTTT. Its protein is CASSALAEVDTDTQYF. The genes are TRBV9 and TRBJ2-3; TRBD2 matches 7 bases. V shed 3 bases and J 2 bases; nucleotides not matched to a gene: 9. The CDR3 consists of 16 residues. In germline, CDR1 is SGDLS, CDR2 YYNGEE.

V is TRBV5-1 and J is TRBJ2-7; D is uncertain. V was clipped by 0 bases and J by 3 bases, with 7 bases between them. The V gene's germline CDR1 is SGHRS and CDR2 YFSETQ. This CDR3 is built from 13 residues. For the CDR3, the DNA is TGCGCCAGCAGCTTGGTACCCCTCTACGAGCAGTACTTC. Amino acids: CASSLVPLYEQYF. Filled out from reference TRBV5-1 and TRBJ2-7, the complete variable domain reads KAGVTQTPRYLIKTRGQQVTLSCSPISGHRSVSWYQQTPGQGLQFLFEYFSETQRNKGNFPGRFSGRQFSNSRSEMNVSTLELGDSALYLCASSLVPLYEQYFGPGTRLTVT.

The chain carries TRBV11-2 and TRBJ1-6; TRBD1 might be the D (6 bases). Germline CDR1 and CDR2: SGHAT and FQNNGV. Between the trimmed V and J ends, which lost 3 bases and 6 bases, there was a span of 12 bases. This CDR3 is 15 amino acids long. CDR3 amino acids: CASSLGASGNSPLHF. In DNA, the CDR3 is TGTGCCAGCAGCTTGGGGGCCTCCGGTAATTCACCCCTCCACTTT. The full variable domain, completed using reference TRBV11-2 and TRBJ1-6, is EAGVAQSPRYKIIEKRQSVAFWCNPISGHATLYWYQQILGQGPKLLIQFQNNGVVDDSQLPKDRFSAERLKGVDSTLKIQPAKLEDSAVYLCASSLGASGNSPLHFGNGTRLTVT.

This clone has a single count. CDR3 in DNA: TGTGCCAGCAGCTTATACGTGATGGGGAACACTGAAGCTTTCTTT. This translates into CASSLYVMGNTEAFF. The chain couples TRBV7-9 to TRBJ1-1; D is unclear. V was shortened by 2 bases and J by 1 base, with 11 bases between the two germline ends. The CDR3 consists of 15 residues. CDR1 and CDR2 (germline): SEHNR, FQNEAQ (reference sequence).

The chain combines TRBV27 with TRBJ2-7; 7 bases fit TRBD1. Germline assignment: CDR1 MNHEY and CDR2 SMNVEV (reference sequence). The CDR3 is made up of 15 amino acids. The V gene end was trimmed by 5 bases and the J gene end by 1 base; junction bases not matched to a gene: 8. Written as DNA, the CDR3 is TGTGCCAGCAGTCTGGGACAGCTGCCTTCCTACGAGCAGTACTTC. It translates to CASSLGQLPSYEQYF.

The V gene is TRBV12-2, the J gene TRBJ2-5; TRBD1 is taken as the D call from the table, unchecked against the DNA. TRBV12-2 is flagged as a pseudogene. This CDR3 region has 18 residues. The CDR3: CASRFTHQGIEVQETQYF. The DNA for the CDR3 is TGTGCAAGTCGCTTCACCCACCAGGGCATAGAGGTGCAAGAGACCCAGTACTTC.

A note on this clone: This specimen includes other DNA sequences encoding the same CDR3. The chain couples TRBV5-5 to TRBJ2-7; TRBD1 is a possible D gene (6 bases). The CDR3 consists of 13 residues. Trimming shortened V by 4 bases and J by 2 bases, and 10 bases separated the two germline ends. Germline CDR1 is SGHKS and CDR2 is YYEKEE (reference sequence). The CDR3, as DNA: TGTGCCAGCAGCCTGGACAGAACCTACGAGCAGTACTTC. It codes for CASSLDRTYEQYF.

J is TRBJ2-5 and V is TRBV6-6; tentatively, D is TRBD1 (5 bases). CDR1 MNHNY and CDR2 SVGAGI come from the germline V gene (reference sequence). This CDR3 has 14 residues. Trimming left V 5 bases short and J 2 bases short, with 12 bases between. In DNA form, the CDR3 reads TGTGCCAGCAGTCCCCACAGGTCACAAGAGACCCAGTACTTC. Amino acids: CASSPHRSQETQYF.

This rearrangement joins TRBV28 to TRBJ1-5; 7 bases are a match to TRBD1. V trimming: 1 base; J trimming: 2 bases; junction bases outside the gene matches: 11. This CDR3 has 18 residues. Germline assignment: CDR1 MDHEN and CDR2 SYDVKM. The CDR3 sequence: CASSLFRQGRGGNQPQHF. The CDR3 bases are TGTGCCAGCAGTTTATTCCGACAGGGACGGGGGGGCAATCAGCCCCAGCATTTT.

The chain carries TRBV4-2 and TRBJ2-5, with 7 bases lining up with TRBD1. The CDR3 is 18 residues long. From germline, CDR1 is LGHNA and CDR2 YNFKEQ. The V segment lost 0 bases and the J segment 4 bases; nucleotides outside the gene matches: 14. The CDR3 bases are TGTGCCAGCAGCCAAGAAACCCCTGACAGGGAAGGAGGAGAGACCCAGTACTTC. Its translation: CASSQETPDREGGETQYF.

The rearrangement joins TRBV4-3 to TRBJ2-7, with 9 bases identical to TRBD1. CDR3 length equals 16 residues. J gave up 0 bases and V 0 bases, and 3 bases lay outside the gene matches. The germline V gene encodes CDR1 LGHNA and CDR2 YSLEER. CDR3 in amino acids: CASSQEGTGSSYEQYF. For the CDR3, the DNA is TGCGCCAGCAGCCAAGAGGGGACAGGGAGCTCCTACGAGCAGTACTTC.

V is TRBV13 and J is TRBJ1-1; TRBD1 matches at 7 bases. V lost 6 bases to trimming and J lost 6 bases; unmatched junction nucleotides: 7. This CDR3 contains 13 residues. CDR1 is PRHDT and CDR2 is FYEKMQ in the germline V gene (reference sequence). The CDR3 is CASSRTGTAEAFF. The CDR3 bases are TGTGCCAGCAGTCGGACCGGGACAGCTGAAGCTTTCTTT.

This chain's CDR3 is CASSVEGLAGLQETQYF. The CDR3 coding sequence is TGTGCCAGCAGCGTAGAAGGACTAGCGGGCCTTCAAGAGACCCAGTACTTC. This chain connects TRBV9 to TRBJ2-5; 11 bases agree with TRBD2. Unmatched junction bases numbered 6, after V lost 0 bases and J lost 2 bases. Germline lookup yields CDR1 SGDLS and CDR2 YYNGEE. The CDR3 consists of 17 residues.

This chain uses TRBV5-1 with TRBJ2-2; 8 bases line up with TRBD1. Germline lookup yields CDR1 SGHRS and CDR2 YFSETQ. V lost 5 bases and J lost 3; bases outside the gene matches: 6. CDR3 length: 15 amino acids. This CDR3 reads CASSHDRGYTGELFF. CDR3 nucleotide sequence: TGCGCCAGCAGTCATGACAGGGGCTACACCGGGGAGCTGTTTTTT.

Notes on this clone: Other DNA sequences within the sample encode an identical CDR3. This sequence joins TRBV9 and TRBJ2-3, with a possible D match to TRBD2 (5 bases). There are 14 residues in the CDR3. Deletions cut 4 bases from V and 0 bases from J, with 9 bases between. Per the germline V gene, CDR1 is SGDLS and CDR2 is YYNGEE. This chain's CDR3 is CASSPSGSTDTQYF. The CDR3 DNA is TGTGCCAGCAGCCCGAGCGGTAGCACAGATACGCAGTATTTT.

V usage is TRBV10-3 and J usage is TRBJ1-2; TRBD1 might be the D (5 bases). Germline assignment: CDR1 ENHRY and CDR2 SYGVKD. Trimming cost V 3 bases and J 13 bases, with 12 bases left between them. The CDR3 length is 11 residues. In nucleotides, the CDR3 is TGTGCCATCAGTGAAGGTTTCGGGACCACCTTC. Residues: CAISEGFGTTF.

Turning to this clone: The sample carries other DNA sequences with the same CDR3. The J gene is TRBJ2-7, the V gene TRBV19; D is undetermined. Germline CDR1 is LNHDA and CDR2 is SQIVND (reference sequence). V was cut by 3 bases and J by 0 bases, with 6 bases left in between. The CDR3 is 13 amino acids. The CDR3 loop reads CASSIGASYEQYF. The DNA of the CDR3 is TGTGCCAGTAGTATCGGTGCCTCCTACGAGCAGTACTTC.

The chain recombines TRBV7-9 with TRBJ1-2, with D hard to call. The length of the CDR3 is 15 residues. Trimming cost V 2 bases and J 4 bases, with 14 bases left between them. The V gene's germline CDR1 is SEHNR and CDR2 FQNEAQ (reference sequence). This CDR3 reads CASSLIDEAAYGYTF. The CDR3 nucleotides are TGTGCCAGCAGCTTAATCGATGAGGCAGCCTATGGCTACACCTTC.

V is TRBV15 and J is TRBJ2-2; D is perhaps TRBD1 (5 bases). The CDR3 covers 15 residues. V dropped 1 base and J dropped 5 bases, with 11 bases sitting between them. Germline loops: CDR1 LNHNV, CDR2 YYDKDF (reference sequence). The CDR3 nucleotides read TGTGCCACCAGCAGAGGTTGGGGCCCAACCGGGGAGCTGTTTTTT. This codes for CATSRGWGPTGELFF.

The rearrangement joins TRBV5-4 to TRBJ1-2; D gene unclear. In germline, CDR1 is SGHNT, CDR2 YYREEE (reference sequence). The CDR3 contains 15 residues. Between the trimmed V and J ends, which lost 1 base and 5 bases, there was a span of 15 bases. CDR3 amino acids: CASSLSGGPSYGYTF. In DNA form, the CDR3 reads TGTGCCAGCAGCTTGAGCGGCGGACCTTCGTATGGCTACACCTTC.

The CDR3 loop reads CASRPEPGLDRDEQYF. The CDR3 nucleotides are TGTGCCAGCAGGCCCGAACCGGGCCTCGATCGGGATGAGCAGTACTTC. V is TRBV4-2 and J is TRBJ2-7; tentative D call: TRBD2 (5 bases). Germline CDR1 reads LGHNA; CDR2 reads YNFKEQ. The CDR3 has 16 amino acids. The ends were cut back, 6 bases at V and 7 bases at J, with 25 bases in the middle.

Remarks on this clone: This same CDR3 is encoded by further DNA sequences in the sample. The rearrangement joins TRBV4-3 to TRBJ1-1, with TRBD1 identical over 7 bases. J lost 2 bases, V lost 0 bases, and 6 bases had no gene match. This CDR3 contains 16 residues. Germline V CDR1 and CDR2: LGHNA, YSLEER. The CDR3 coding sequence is TGCGCCAGCAGCCAAGATAGTGGGACAGTTAACACTGAAGCTTTCTTT. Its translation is CASSQDSGTVNTEAFF.

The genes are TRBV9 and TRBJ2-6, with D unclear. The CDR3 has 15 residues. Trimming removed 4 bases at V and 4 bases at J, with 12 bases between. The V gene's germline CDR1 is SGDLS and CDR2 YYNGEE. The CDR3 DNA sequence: TGTGCCAGCAGCCCTTTCCCGAACGGGGCCAACGTCCTGACTTTC. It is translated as CASSPFPNGANVLTF. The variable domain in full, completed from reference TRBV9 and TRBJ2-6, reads DSGVTQTPKHLITATGQRVTLRCSPRSGDLSVYWYQQSLDQGLQFLIQYYNGEERAKGNILERFSAQQFPDLHSELNLSSLELGDSALYFCASSPFPNGANVLTFGAGSRLTVL.